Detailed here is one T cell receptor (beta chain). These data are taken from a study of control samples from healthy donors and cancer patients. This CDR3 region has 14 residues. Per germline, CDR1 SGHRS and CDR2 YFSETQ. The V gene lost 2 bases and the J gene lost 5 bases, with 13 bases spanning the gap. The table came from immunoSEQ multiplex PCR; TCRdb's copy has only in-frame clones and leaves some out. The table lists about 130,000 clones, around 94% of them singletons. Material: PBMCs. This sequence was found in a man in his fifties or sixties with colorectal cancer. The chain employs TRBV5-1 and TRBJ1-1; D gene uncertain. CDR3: CASSFNGEWTEAFF. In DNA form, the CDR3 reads TGCGCCAGCAGCTTCAACGGGGAATGGACTGAAGCTTTCTTT.